This TCR beta chain was identified during a study of cytomegalovirus exposure and HLA in healthy donors. Overall study: Earlier, 95 million to 140 million unique TCR beta sequences were recovered from 170 million or so T cells by an analysis. Study-wide results and limits: HLA-A and HLA-B allele assignments for most subjects were reportedly predicted accurately using TCR beta sequences. For most TCR beta V segments, an earlier analysis put the productive rate at about 87% or about 30% of the time. Excluded were some V segments that proved indistinguishable, including TRBV6-2 and TRBV6-3.

Note on this clone: The antigen is undetermined.

Per the germline V gene, CDR1 is SQVTM and CDR2 is ANQGSEA. V was trimmed by 6 bases and J by 5 bases, leaving 20 bases between them. This CDR3 is 15 amino acids long. 60 Vbeta and 13 Jbeta primers were used in PCR. Clones were sequenced by immunoSEQ multiplex PCR, and TCRdb holds only the in-frame ones, with some missing. There are fewer than 200,000 clones in the sample; 65% to 85% occur only once, and 2.4% lies in the top ten. The sequencing sample was made of PBMCs. The receptor comes from a man aged 55-75 years in good health and CMV-seronegative. The gene calls are TRBV29-1 and TRBJ2-1; possible D gene TRBD1, 6 bases. The DNA of the CDR3 is TGCAGCGTCGACAAAACCGGGACATGGGACAATGAGCAGTTCTTC. The encoded protein is CSVDKTGTWDNEQFF.